This record covers a single TCR beta chain. Measured with immunoSEQ multiplex PCR; TCRdb has only the in-frame clones, and not every one. The sample includes about 97,000 clones, 85% to 90% of them seen just once. These data originate in a study of blood T cell repertoires in COVID-19. The germline CDR1 and CDR2 sequences are MNHEY and SMNVEV (reference sequence). There are 14 residues in the CDR3. With 4 bases removed from V and 5 bases from J, the gap between germline ends came to 14 bases. The material sequenced was peripheral blood. The chain uses TRBV27 and TRBJ1-2; tentative D call: TRBD1 (6 bases). The clonotype comes from a human donor in a cohort sampled during active COVID-19. In DNA, the CDR3 is TGTGCCAGCAGTTCATTGACAGGAGCTTATGGCTACACCTTC. It yields the protein CASSSLTGAYGYTF.